Listed below are T cell receptor beta chains from one sample, sequenced in a study of identical twins. MiXCR was run by TCRdb on the 5' RACE reads, yielding one entry per CDR3 protein. The repertoire holds 1.5 million to 2 million distinct CDR3 sequences, around 29% seen once, with about 0.3% in the top ten. Sequenced material: cord blood. The source of these receptors is a newborn girl in good health. The CDR3 runs from the conserved cysteine through the conserved F or W. A D gene is named only where the DNA matches it firmly. Clone size is not always given. Where it is, it says once, few, many or a class for expanded clones.

>TRBV9|14|-|-|TRBJ2-5
TGTGCCAGCAGCGTAGCCCTCGTTCAAGAGACCCAGTACTTC
CASSVALVQETQYF
>TRBV24-1|19|TRBD2|-|TRBJ2-1
TGTGCCACCAGTGGGGGACTAGCGGAATCAACAAGCTCCTACAATGAGCAGTTCTTC
CATSGGLAESTSSYNEQFF
>TRBV7-9|14|-|-|TRBJ2-5
TGTGCCAGCAGCTTAGGTCCAGGGGTAGAGGAGCAGTACTTC
CASSLGPGVEEQYF
>TRBV29-1|13|TRBD2|-|TRBJ2-7
TGCAGCGTTGTTGGCGGGAGATCCCACGAGCAGTACTTC
CSVVGGRSHEQYF
>TRBV4-1|13|-|few|TRBJ2-7
TGCGCCAGCAGCCAAGTGACCCGCAACGAGCAGTACTTC
CASSQVTRNEQYF
>TRBV25-1|15|-|few|TRBJ1-6
TGTGCCAGCAGTGAATTAGACGCGTCTAGTTCACCCCTCCACTTT
CASSELDASSSPLHF
>TRBV5-4|15|TRBD1|few|TRBJ2-6
TGTGCCAGCAGCTTGGTTCAGGGGGCGAGTGGCGTCCTGACTTTC
CASSLVQGASGVLTF
>TRBV28|13|TRBD2|-|TRBJ2-3
TGCGCCAGCAGTGCCGACTGGGTAGCGGGAGTGTATTTT
CASSADWVAGVYF
>TRBV11-2|14|TRBD2|few|TRBJ2-1
TGTGCCAGCAGCTCGCTAGCGGGAAAGGGTGAGCAGTTCTTC
CASSSLAGKGEQFF
>TRBV10-2|11|-|-|TRBJ2-7
TGCGCCAGCAGTGAGCCCCCCACGCAGTACTTC
CASSEPPTQYF
>TRBV30|17|-|few|TRBJ1-5
TGTGCCTGGAGTGGCCCCGGGACCCTTGGGTCCAATCAGCCCCAGCATTTT
CAWSGPGTLGSNQPQHF
>TRBV9|14|-|-|TRBJ1-2
TGTGCCAGCAGCGTAGACGTGGGTAACTATGGCTACACCTTC
CASSVDVGNYGYTF
>TRBV10-1|16|TRBD2|few|TRBJ2-3
TGCGCCAGCAGTCCCCTGACTAGCGGGGACACAGATACGCAGTATTTT
CASSPLTSGDTDTQYF
>TRBV12-3/TRBV12-4|16|TRBD1|-|TRBJ2-2
TGTGCCAGCAGGAGACAGGGGGTCAGGACCACCGGGGAGCTGTTTTTT
CASRRQGVRTTGELFF
>TRBV7-2|13|-|few|TRBJ2-7
TGTGCCAGCAGCTGGCTAGCTCGGGACGAGCAGTACTTC
CASSWLARDEQYF
>TRBV28|13|-|-|TRBJ1-2
TGTGCCAGCAGTTTTGTCAGGGGCCATGGCTACACCTTC
CASSFVRGHGYTF
>TRBV5-1|16|TRBD1|-|TRBJ1-5
TGCGCCAGCAGCCTGGGGGACAGGCCACTCAATCAGCCCCAGCATTTT
CASSLGDRPLNQPQHF
>TRBV12-3/TRBV12-4|14|-|-|TRBJ1-6
TGTGCCAGCAGTTTGAGTAGGCGGGATTCACCCCTCCACTTT
CASSLSRRDSPLHF
>TRBV28|14|-|few|TRBJ2-5
TGTGCCAGCAGTCACAAGAAAAACCAAGAGACCCAGTACTTC
CASSHKKNQETQYF
>TRBV28|12|TRBD1|many|TRBJ1-2
TGTGCCGGACAGGGGGCTAACTATGGCTACACCTTC
CAGQGANYGYTF
>TRBV10-3|20|-|-|TRBJ2-7
TGTGCCATCAGTGAAAGGGTGGCACAGGTTTTTGCAGACTTGAGGGATACCCAGTACTTC
CAISERVAQVFADLRDTQYF
>TRBV11-2|14|-|-|TRBJ2-5
TGTGCCGGCAGCCGTGGGACTGCCCAAGAGACCCAGTACTTC
CAGSRGTAQETQYF
>TRBV28|14|TRBD2|many|TRBJ2-3
TGTGCCAGCCGACTAGCGGGAGGGGCAGATACGCAGTATTTT
CASRLAGGADTQYF
>TRBV6-2/TRBV6-3|14|-|-|TRBJ1-2
TGTGCCGGCAGTTACTTCGGTACCGTCTATGGCTACACCTTC
CAGSYFGTVYGYTF
>TRBV20-1|14|-|-|TRBJ2-2
TGCAGTGCTAGTTTGTTTCCGAACACCGGGGAGCTGTTTTTT
CSASLFPNTGELFF
>TRBV5-1|17|-|few|TRBJ1-4
TGCGCCAGCGCGGCCAGTCGAACGTTCCAGCCCCAAGAAAAACTGTTTTTT
CASAASRTFQPQEKLFF
>TRBV20-1|13|-|once|TRBJ1-1
TGCAGTGCACGACAGTTAATGAACACTGAAGCTTTCTTT
CSARQLMNTEAFF
>TRBV7-2|15|-|few|TRBJ2-7
TGTGCCAGCAGCCAGCCCCATGCAGGCTCCTACGAGCAGTACTTC
CASSQPHAGSYEQYF
>TRBV10-3|10|-|many|TRBJ1-2
TGTGCCACATGGGGTAATGGCTACACCTTC
CATWGNGYTF
>TRBV10-3|15|-|many|TRBJ2-1
TGTGCCATCAGTGCACCTCTACCCACCTACAATGAGCAGTTCTTC
CAISAPLPTYNEQFF
>TRBV27|14|TRBD2|-|TRBJ2-1
TGTGCCAGCAGTAGGATAGCGGGGGACAATGAGCAGTTCTTC
CASSRIAGDNEQFF
>TRBV4-2|15|-|few|TRBJ1-5
TGTGCCAGCAGCCAAGGTGAGAGGGTTCGTCAGCCCCAGCATTTT
CASSQGERVRQPQHF
>TRBV15|17|TRBD2|few|TRBJ2-1
TGTGCCACCAGCAGAAACCGACTAGCGGGAGAGGGGAATGAGCAGTTCTTC
CATSRNRLAGEGNEQFF
>TRBV25-1|13|-|-|TRBJ1-4
TGCGCCAGCAGTGTCCCCGGCGCCGAAAAACTGTTTTTT
CASSVPGAEKLFF
>TRBV15|15|TRBD1|few|TRBJ1-2
TGTGCCACCAGCAGAGATTGGGGGACAGTTTATGGCTACACCTTC
CATSRDWGTVYGYTF
>TRBV6-5|13|-|once|TRBJ2-1
TGTGCCAGCAGTTACGCGTATAACAATGAGCAGTTCTTC
CASSYAYNNEQFF
>TRBV12-3/TRBV12-4|13|-|few|TRBJ2-7
TGTGCCAGCGCCCGGGACTTGGGCTACGAGCAGTACTTC
CASARDLGYEQYF
>TRBV12-3/TRBV12-4|14|TRBD1|-|TRBJ2-7
TGTGCCAGCAGTTTATACAGGGGGAATGGCGAGCAGTACTTC
CASSLYRGNGEQYF
>TRBV20-1|15|-|few|TRBJ1-5
TGCAGTGCTAGAGAGGGGGCAACTCGCAATCAGCCCCAGCATTTT
CSAREGATRNQPQHF
>TRBV4-2|20|TRBD2|few|TRBJ2-1
TGTGCCAGCAGCCAGGACCCCTCTACTCTAGCGGGAGTTATCTACAATGAGCAGTTCTTC
CASSQDPSTLAGVIYNEQFF
>TRBV30|13|-|-|TRBJ1-1
TGTGCCTGGAGCACGAGAAGGGGCACTGAAGCTTTCTTT
CAWSTRRGTEAFF
>TRBV6-1|15|TRBD2|few|TRBJ2-3
TGTGCCAGCAGTCCCCAGACTAGCGGGGGAGATACGCAGTATTTT
CASSPQTSGGDTQYF
>TRBV6-6|16|-|-|TRBJ1-5
TGTGCCAGCAGTTACGGTGGAGAGGGGAAGGATCAGCCCCAGCATTTT
CASSYGGEGKDQPQHF
>TRBV12-3/TRBV12-4|17|TRBD1|-|TRBJ1-5
TGTGCCAGCAGTTTAGCGCTCGGCAGGGGGCCTGATCAGCCCCAGCATTTT
CASSLALGRGPDQPQHF
>TRBV5-1|13|-|many|TRBJ2-3
TGTGCCAGCAGTTTGCGGAGCACAGATACGCAGTATTTT
CASSLRSTDTQYF
>TRBV4-1|14|TRBD1|-|TRBJ1-2
TGCGCCAGCAGCCAAGCGGGACAGCTCTATGGCTACACCTTC
CASSQAGQLYGYTF
>TRBV14|15|TRBD1|-|TRBJ1-1
TGTGCCAGCAGCAGGGAACAGGGGAGTGTCGCTGAAGCTTTCTTT
CASSREQGSVAEAFF
>TRBV4-2|16|-|-|TRBJ1-6
TGTGCCAGCAGCCAAGTTGGCAGGGAGCAGAATTCACCCCCCCACTTT
CASSQVGREQNSPPHF
>TRBV20-1|15|TRBD2|-|TRBJ2-3
TGCAGTGCTAGGGCGTCTAGCGGTCCCACAGATACGCAGTATTTT
CSARASSGPTDTQYF
>TRBV20-1|15|-|few|TRBJ2-7
TGCAGTGCTAGAGATTCCCGCCAGATCTCCTACGAGCAGTACTTC
CSARDSRQISYEQYF
>TRBV18|14|-|-|TRBJ1-1
TGTGCCAGCTCAGACAACAGGGCGAACACTGAAGCTTTCTTT
CASSDNRANTEAFF
>TRBV24-1|15|-|-|TRBJ1-2
TGTGCCACCAGTGAGAAGCCAGGGGCGAACTATGGCTACACCTTC
CATSEKPGANYGYTF
>TRBV6-1|15|TRBD1|few|TRBJ1-5
TGTGCCAGCAGATGGGACAGGGGTAGCAATCAGCCCCAGCATTTT
CASRWDRGSNQPQHF
>TRBV20-1|13|-|-|TRBJ1-6
TGCAGTGCTAGGTCGGACGGAAATTCACCCCTCCACTTT
CSARSDGNSPLHF
>TRBV7-2|15|-|few|TRBJ1-1
TGTGCCAGCAGCTTAGTGCGGGTGTCGAACACTGAAGCTTTCTTT
CASSLVRVSNTEAFF